This TCR beta chain comes out of a study of OX40 agonist ivuxolimab in advanced cancers. In the study overall: An agonistic human IgG2 monoclonal antibody against OX40 (CD134) was given. Ivuxolimab was administered intravenously to patients at 0.01 to 10 mg/kg every 2 weeks. Findings and limits, study-wide: Relative to CD4+ cells, CD8+ T cells on average had more expanded clones.

A remark on this clone: Its antigen is currently unknown.

Only in-frame clones appear in the TCRdb table, and some are missing; sequencing was by immunoSEQ multiplex PCR. The table records some 77,000 clones, approximately 85% of them present only once. Blood got drawn at baseline, again on cycle 4 day 1, and then on cycle 7 day 1. V gave up 0 bases and J gave up 1 base; unmatched junction bases: 3. The CDR3 contains 17 residues. CDR1 is SGHRS and CDR2 is YFSETQ in the germline V gene. This receptor was obtained from an adult with an advanced solid tumor such as melanoma, head and neck, liver or kidney cancer. Sequencing was performed on CD4+ or CD8+ T cells sorted from blood, taken in a trial of the OX40 agonist ivuxolimab. The V gene is TRBV5-1, the J gene TRBJ2-3; TRBD2 agrees at 12 bases. The chain's CDR3 is CASSLEASGRGTDTQYF. The CDR3 DNA reads as TGCGCCAGCAGCTTGGAGGCTAGCGGGAGGGGCACAGATACGCAGTATTTT. Full variable domain (remainder filled in from reference TRBV5-1 and TRBJ2-3): KAGVTQTPRYLIKTRGQQVTLSCSPISGHRSVSWYQQTPGQGLQFLFEYFSETQRNKGNFPGRFSGRQFSNSRSEMNVSTLELGDSALYLCASSLEASGRGTDTQYFGPGTRLTVL.